The clone carrying this T cell receptor (beta chain) has a count of ten or more. As yet, its antigen is unknown. Libraries of TCR beta came from iRepertoire HTBI primers plus Arm-PCR of CDR3 regions. TCRdb passed the multiplex PCR reads through MiXCR, listing each CDR3 protein once. The sample includes 350,000 to 450,000 distinct CDR3 sequences, over 15% of them seen just once. Time point meaning: newly diagnosed GD, antithyroid drugs for less than 3 months. The TCR library was prepared using RNA isolated from PBMCs. This entry comes from a study of regulatory T cells in long-lasting Graves disease. Study details: Newly diagnosed Graves' patients had under 3 months of antithyroid drugs.

Overall study results and limits: Favored gene segments in persistent disease were TRBV28, TRBJ1-2 and TRBJ2-5.

The CDR3 has 16 amino acids. The trim removed 2 bases at V and 6 bases at J, leaving 8 bases unmatched. This same sample was also part of a study on T cells in Graves' hyperthyroidism and ophthalmopathy. This second study says: Among thyroid clonotypes expanded above 0.001, most also appeared in blood. Ophthalmopathy, which appeared later, was predicted by the model a median about 6 months before onset.

Sequences were derived from peripheral blood mononuclear cells (PBMCs), sampled at new diagnosis, from a patient treated with antithyroid drugs. The TCR was taken from a man aged 40-49 years with Graves disease. The chain has TRBV12-3 or TRBV12-4 and TRBJ2-1; 9 bases are a match to TRBD2. For the CDR3, the DNA is TGTGCCAGCAGTTTATCTGGAGCGGGGGGTTTCAATGAGCAGTTCTTC. Translated, it gives CASSLSGAGGFNEQFF.